Below, 18 T cell receptor beta chains from the same sample are listed, as sequenced in a study of blood T cell repertoires in COVID-19. Profiled with immunoSEQ multiplex PCR; TCRdb holds only in-frame clones, not every one. This table has more than 150,000 clones, around 80% appearing once. Sequencing was performed on PBMCs or T cells enriched from blood (not recorded which). The receptors derive from a woman between 50 and 59 years old who had recovered from COVID-19.

The chain joins TRBV7-2 to TRBJ1-2; maybe TRBD1 (6 bases). The CDR3 is 12 residues long. From germline, CDR1 is SGHTA and CDR2 FQGNSA. Trimming pared 4 bases from V and 7 bases from J, leaving 10 bases between. CDR3 loop: CASSSGQSGYTF. The CDR3 bases are TGTGCCAGCAGCTCTGGACAGAGTGGCTACACCTTC.

The chain links TRBV19 to TRBJ1-5; TRBD1 might be the D (5 bases). This CDR3 has 17 amino acids. V dropped 1 base and J dropped 1 base, with 14 bases sitting between them. In germline, CDR1 is LNHDA, CDR2 SQIVND (reference sequence). The CDR3 DNA reads TGTGCCAGTAGTATAGCAGGGAGGGGACCGAGCAATCAGCCCCAGCATTTT. It is translated as CASSIAGRGPSNQPQHF.

This clone was seen only once. The chain joins TRBV18 to TRBJ1-1; D is ambiguous. Germline-derived CDR1 and CDR2 are KGHSH and LQKENI. Between the trimmed V and J ends, which lost 2 bases and 3 bases, there was a span of 7 bases. This CDR3 contains 13 residues. CDR3 in amino acids: CASSPNSDTEAFF. The CDR3 region has the DNA TGTGCCAGCTCACCAAACAGTGACACTGAAGCTTTCTTT.

The rearrangement joins TRBV27 to TRBJ2-1; 11 nucleotides align to TRBD1. V dropped 6 bases and J dropped 7; count of bases not matched to a gene: 11. Germline lookup yields CDR1 MNHEY and CDR2 SMNVEV (reference sequence). The CDR3 spans 16 residues. For the CDR3, the DNA is TGTGCCAGCAGCCCTACCCGCGGGACAGGGGGGAATGAGCAGTTCTTC. Residues: CASSPTRGTGGNEQFF.

CDR3 sequence (DNA): TGTGCCAGTAGTACCGGACAGGGGTACAACACCGGGGAGCTGTTTTTT. Amino acid sequence: CASSTGQGYNTGELFF. This chain connects TRBV19 to TRBJ2-2; 9 bases are shared with TRBD1. The CDR3 length is 16 residues. Losses at the gene ends were 4 bases for V and 2 bases for J; bases not matched to a gene: 5. Germline assignment: CDR1 LNHDA and CDR2 SQIVND (reference sequence).

V gene TRBV14 combines with J gene TRBJ2-7; 10 bases agree with TRBD2. Germline V gives CDR1 SGHDN, CDR2 FVKESK. CDR3 length equals 16 residues. The trim removed 3 bases at V and 6 bases at J, leaving 11 bases unmatched. CDR3 sequence reads: CASSQPTGTSASEQYF. In nucleotides, the CDR3 is TGTGCCAGCAGCCAGCCGACCGGGACTAGCGCGAGCGAGCAGTACTTC.

The chain carries TRBV19 and TRBJ2-2; D call uncertain. The CDR3 contains 12 residues. V was pared by 4 bases and J by 8 bases, with 8 bases between. From germline, CDR1 is LNHDA and CDR2 SQIVND (reference sequence). DNA of the CDR3: TGTGCCAGTAGTAACCAGGTTGGGGAGCTGTTTTTT. It codes for CASSNQVGELFF.

This rearrangement joins TRBV7-8 to TRBJ2-7; D gene unclear. Germline V gene lookup returns CDR1 SGHVS and CDR2 FQNEAQ. Deletions cut 0 bases from V and 3 bases from J, with 6 bases between. The CDR3 sequence is 13 residues long. The CDR3 region has the DNA TGTGCCAGCAGCTTAGCGCTGAGCTACGAGCAGTACTTC. As protein: CASSLALSYEQYF.

The gene calls are TRBV4-3 and TRBJ2-3; 10 positions agree with TRBD2. CDR3 size: 16 residues. The J segment lost 2 bases and the V segment lost 1 base, leaving 3 bases of the junction unmatched. The germline gives CDR1 LGHNA, CDR2 YSLEER. The chain's CDR3 is CASSQVAGGSTDTQYF. CDR3 DNA sequence: TGCGCCAGCAGCCAAGTAGCGGGAGGATCCACAGATACGCAGTATTTT.

A word on this clone: In the same sample, other DNA sequences code for this CDR3. The chain carries TRBV19 and TRBJ1-1, with 7 bases aligning to TRBD1. CDR1 is LNHDA, CDR2 SQIVND, per germline (reference sequence). The junction had 3 bases not matched to a gene; V was cut back by 6 bases and J by 5 bases. CDR3 length equals 12 residues. CDR3 sequence: CASRPGGTEAFF. Written as DNA, the CDR3 is TGTGCCAGTAGGCCAGGGGGGACTGAAGCTTTCTTT.

This clone was picked up a small number of times. The chain is built from TRBV18 and TRBJ1-2, with TRBD1 matching over 7 bases. V trimming: 6 bases; J trimming: 2 bases; junction bases outside the gene matches: 6. Germline CDR1 reads KGHSH; CDR2 reads LQKENI. The CDR3 contains 14 residues. The CDR3 region has the DNA TGTGCCAGCTCCGCAGGGGGGAGAAACTATGGCTACACCTTC. This gives the protein CASSAGGRNYGYTF.

The rearrangement uses TRBV19 and TRBJ2-2; 10 positions agree with TRBD2. The CDR3 spans 16 residues. In germline, CDR1 is LNHDA, CDR2 SQIVND (reference sequence). J lost 1 base, V lost 9 bases, and 8 bases had no gene match. The CDR3 protein is CASELAGLVNTGELFF. The CDR3 DNA sequence: TGTGCCAGCGAACTAGCGGGGTTAGTGAACACCGGGGAGCTGTTTTTT.

This chain connects TRBV7-3 to TRBJ1-2; a weak D match, TRBD1 (5 bases). V gave up 1 base and J gave up 6 bases, with 9 bases separating them. Germline CDR1 SGHTA, CDR2 FQGTGA. This CDR3 has 13 amino acids. CDR3 coding DNA: TGTGCCAGCAGCTTAAGGGGGGGTGATGGCTACACCTTC. It specifies CASSLRGGDGYTF. Full variable domain (remainder filled in from reference TRBV7-3 and TRBJ1-2): GAGVSQTPSNKVTEKGKYVELRCDPISGHTALYWYRQSLGQGPEFLIYFQGTGAADDSGLPNDRFFAVRPEGSVSTLKIQRTERGDSAVYLCASSLRGGDGYTFGSGTRLTVV.

The chain joins TRBV2 to TRBJ1-4, with a tentative D call TRBD1 (6 bases). V lost 6 bases, J lost 4 bases, and 6 bases lay in between. The germline V gene has CDR1 SNHLY and CDR2 FYNNEI. The CDR3 has 12 amino acids. CDR3 in DNA: TGTGCCAGCAGACAGGGTAATGAAAAACTGTTTTTT. As protein: CASRQGNEKLFF.

The J gene is TRBJ1-1, the V gene TRBV6-1; a weak D match, TRBD1 (5 bases). Germline V gene lookup returns CDR1 MNHNS and CDR2 SASEGT. Trimming took 3 bases from V and 0 from J, leaving 11 bases between them. The CDR3 spans 15 residues. The CDR3 reads CASSEDTLMNTEAFF. The CDR3 nucleotides read TGTGCCAGCAGTGAGGACACATTAATGAACACTGAAGCTTTCTTT.

The chain employs TRBV19 and TRBJ2-1; a weak D match, TRBD1 (5 bases). Germline loops: CDR1 LNHDA, CDR2 SQIVND (reference sequence). CDR3 length: 16 amino acids. V lost 7 bases to trimming and J lost 4 bases, with 20 bases between them. CDR3 in amino acids: CASTSERSRAYNEQFF. DNA for the CDR3: TGTGCCAGTACCTCCGAGAGGTCCAGGGCTTACAATGAGCAGTTCTTC.

This clone showed up just a few times. This chain links TRBV21-1 with TRBJ2-1; the D segment call TRBD1 is taken from the table without a DNA check. TRBV21-1 is flagged as a pseudogene. The length of the CDR3 is 12 residues. The CDR3 sequence is CASRQARNEQFF. CDR3 in DNA: TGTGCCAGCAGACAGGCCAGGAATGAGCAGTTCTTC.

The chain recombines TRBV30 with TRBJ1-2, with TRBD1 identical over 8 bases. The germline V gene has CDR1 GTSNPN and CDR2 SVGIG (reference sequence). With 6 bases clipped from V and 4 bases from J, the junction kept 7 bases outside the gene matches. CDR3 length: 13 amino acids. CDR3 residues: CACSQGGVYGYTF. DNA of the CDR3: TGTGCCTGCTCACAGGGGGGCGTCTATGGCTACACCTTC. The whole variable domain, filled in from reference TRBV30 and TRBJ1-2, reads SQTIHQWPATLVQPVGSPLSLECTVEGTSNPNLYWYRQAAGRGLQLLFYSVGIGQISSEVPQNLSASRPQDRQFILSSKKLLLSDSGFYLCACSQGGVYGYTFGSGTRLTVV.